These T cell receptor beta chains were read from a single sample in a study of OX40 agonist ivuxolimab in advanced cancers. Profiled with immunoSEQ multiplex PCR; TCRdb holds only in-frame clones, not every one. Of approximately 91,000 clones in the sample, around 90% were seen once. The starting material was CD4+ or CD8+ T cells sorted from blood, obtained in a trial of the OX40 agonist ivuxolimab. These receptors were collected from an adult with an advanced solid tumor such as melanoma, head and neck, liver or kidney cancer. CDR3s include the opening cysteine and the closing phenylalanine or tryptophan. A D gene is named only where the DNA matches it firmly. Expanded clones are given a class, and other clones once, few, many or no size at all.

j_gene,d_gene,v_gene,len,abundance,CDR3nt,CDR3aa
TRBJ1-3,-,TRBV5-5,14,-,TGTGCCAGCAGCTTGGAAATCTCTGGAAACACCATATATTTT,CASSLEISGNTIYF
TRBJ1-4,TRBD1,TRBV5-1,16,-,TGCGCCAGCAGCTACAAACTCGGGACAGAAAATGAAAAACTGTTTTTT,CASSYKLGTENEKLFF
TRBJ2-3,-,TRBV27,12,-,TGTGCCAGCAGTCGCCTTGGGGATACGCAGTATTTT,CASSRLGDTQYF
TRBJ2-5,-,TRBV29-1,15,-,TGCAGCGTTGAGGAGTGGGGGGGCCCCCAAGAGACCCAGTACTTC,CSVEEWGGPQETQYF
TRBJ1-1,-,TRBV5-1,13,few,TGCGCCAGCAGCTTGGTCAGGGAAACTGAAGCTTTCTTT,CASSLVRETEAFF
TRBJ1-2,-,TRBV6-6,12,-,TGTGCCAGCAGTTACAACAAGTATGGCTACACCTTC,CASSYNKYGYTF
TRBJ2-7,-,TRBV11-3,12,few,TGTGCCAGCAGCTTAGATCTATCCGAGCAGTACTTC,CASSLDLSEQYF
TRBJ1-2,-,TRBV2,15,-,TGTGCCAGCACCCCGAATAGCCGGCAGGGCCTTGGCTACACCTTC,CASTPNSRQGLGYTF
TRBJ2-2,TRBD1,TRBV7-2,15,once,TGTGCCAGCAGCTCCCGGGACAGGGTGACCGGGGAGCTGTTTTTT,CASSSRDRVTGELFF
TRBJ2-5,TRBD1,TRBV5-4,16,-,TGTGCCAGCAGCTCAGGCAGGGACAGGGGGCAAGAGACCCAGTACTTC,CASSSGRDRGQETQYF
TRBJ1-5,-,TRBV6-6,14,-,TGTGCCAGCAGACCTATCCAGGGTGGACAGCCCCAGCATTTT,CASRPIQGGQPQHF
TRBJ2-7,TRBD1,TRBV18,14,-,TGTGCCAGCTCATCCAGACAGGGTCCCTACGAGCAGTACTTC,CASSSRQGPYEQYF
TRBJ2-7,TRBD1,TRBV2,15,-,TGTGCCAGCAGTGAAGGCCAGGGGGATTTATACGAGCAGTACTTC,CASSEGQGDLYEQYF
TRBJ2-7,-,TRBV6-1,15,-,TGTGCCAGCATCTCTAGTGGGGTGAGCTCCTACGAGCAGTACTTC,CASISSGVSSYEQYF
TRBJ1-4,TRBD1,TRBV5-5,14,-,TGTGCCAGCAGTTTAGGGACAGCTAATGAAAAACTGTTTTTT,CASSLGTANEKLFF